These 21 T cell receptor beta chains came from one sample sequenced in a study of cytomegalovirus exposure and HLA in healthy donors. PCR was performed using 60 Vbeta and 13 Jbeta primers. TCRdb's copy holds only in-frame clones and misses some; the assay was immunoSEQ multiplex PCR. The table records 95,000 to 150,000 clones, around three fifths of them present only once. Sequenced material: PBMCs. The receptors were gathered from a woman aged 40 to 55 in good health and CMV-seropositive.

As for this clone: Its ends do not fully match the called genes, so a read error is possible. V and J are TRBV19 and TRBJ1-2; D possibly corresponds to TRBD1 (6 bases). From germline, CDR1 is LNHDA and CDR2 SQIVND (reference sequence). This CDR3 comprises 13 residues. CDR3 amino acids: CASSLRDNYGYPF. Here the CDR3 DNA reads TGTGCCAGTAGTCTCCGGGACAATTATGGCTACCCCTTC.

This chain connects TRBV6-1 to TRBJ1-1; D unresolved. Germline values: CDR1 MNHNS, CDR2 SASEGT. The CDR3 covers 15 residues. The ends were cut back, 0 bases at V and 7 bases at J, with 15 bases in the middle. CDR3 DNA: TGTGCCAGCAGTGAAGCTGATTTTGTCTCTAGTGAAGCTTTCTTT. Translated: CASSEADFVSSEAFF.

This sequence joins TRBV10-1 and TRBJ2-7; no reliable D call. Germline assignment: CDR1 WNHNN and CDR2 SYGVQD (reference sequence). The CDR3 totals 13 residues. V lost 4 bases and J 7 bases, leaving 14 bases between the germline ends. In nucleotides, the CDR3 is TGCGCCAGCAGTGGGCAGGTAGGCTTGGAGCAGTACTTC. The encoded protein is CASSGQVGLEQYF.

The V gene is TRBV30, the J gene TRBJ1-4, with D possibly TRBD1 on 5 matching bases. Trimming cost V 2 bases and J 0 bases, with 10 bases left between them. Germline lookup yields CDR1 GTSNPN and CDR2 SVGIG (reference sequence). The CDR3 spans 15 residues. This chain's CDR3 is CAWSNGGATNEKLFF. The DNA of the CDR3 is TGTGCCTGGAGTAACGGGGGGGCAACTAATGAAAAACTGTTTTTT.

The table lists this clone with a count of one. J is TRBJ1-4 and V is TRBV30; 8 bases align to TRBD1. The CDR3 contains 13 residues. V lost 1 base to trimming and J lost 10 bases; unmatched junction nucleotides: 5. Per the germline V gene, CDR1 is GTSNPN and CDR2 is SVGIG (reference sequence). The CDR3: CAWSAQGARKLFF. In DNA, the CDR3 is TGTGCCTGGAGTGCGCAGGGGGCACGAAAACTGTTTTTT.

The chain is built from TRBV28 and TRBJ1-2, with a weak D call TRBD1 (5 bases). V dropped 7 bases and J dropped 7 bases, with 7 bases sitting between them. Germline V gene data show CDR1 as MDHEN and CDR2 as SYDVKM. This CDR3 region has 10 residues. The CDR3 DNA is TGTGCCAGCAAAAGGGGTGGCTACACCTTC. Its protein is CASKRGGYTF.

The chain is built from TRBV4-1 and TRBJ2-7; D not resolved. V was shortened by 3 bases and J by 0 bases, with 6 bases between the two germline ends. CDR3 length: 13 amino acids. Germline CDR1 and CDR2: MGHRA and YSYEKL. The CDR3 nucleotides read TGCGCCAGCAGCCACTCGAGCTCCTACGAGCAGTACTTC. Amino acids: CASSHSSSYEQYF.

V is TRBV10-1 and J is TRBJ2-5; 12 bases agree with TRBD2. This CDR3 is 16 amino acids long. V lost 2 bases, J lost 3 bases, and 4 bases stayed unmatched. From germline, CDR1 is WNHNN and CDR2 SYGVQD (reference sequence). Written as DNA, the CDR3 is TGCGCCAGCAGTGAGGTGTCTAGCGGGGGGGAAGAGACCCAGTACTTC. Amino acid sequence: CASSEVSSGGEETQYF.

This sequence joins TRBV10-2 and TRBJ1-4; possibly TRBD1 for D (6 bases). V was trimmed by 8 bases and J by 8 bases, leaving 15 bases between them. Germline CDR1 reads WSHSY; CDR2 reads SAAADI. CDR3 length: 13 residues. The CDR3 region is CASQDSLVEKLFF. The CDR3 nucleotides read TGCGCCAGCCAGGACAGTTTGGTAGAAAAACTGTTTTTT.

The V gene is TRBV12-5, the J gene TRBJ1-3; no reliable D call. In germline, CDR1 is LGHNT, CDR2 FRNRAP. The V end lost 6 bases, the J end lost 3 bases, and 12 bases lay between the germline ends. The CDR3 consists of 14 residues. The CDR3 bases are TGTGCTAGTGGACTCCCCCCCTTTGGAAACACCATATATTTT. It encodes CASGLPPFGNTIYF.

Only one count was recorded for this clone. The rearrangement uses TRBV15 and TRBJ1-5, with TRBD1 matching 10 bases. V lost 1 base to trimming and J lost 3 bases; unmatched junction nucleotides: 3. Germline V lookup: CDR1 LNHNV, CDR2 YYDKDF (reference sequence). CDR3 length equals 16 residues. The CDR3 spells CATSRAGTGVNQPQHF. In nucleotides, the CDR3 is TGTGCCACCAGCAGAGCCGGGACAGGGGTCAATCAGCCCCAGCATTTT.

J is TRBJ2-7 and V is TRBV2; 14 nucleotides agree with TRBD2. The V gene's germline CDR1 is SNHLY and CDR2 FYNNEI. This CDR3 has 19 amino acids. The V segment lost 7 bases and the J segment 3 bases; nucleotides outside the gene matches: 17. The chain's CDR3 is CASTRSRTSGGPTDYEQYF. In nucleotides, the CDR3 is TGTGCCAGCACCCGAAGCAGGACTAGCGGGGGGCCTACCGACTACGAGCAGTACTTC.

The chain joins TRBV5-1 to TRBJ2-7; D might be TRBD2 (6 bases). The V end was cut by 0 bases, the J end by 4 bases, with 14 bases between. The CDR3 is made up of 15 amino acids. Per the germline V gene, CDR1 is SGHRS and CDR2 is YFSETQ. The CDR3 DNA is TGCGCCAGCAGCTTGGCCTTTAGCGGAGGGTACGAGCAGTACTTC. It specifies CASSLAFSGGYEQYF.

CDR3 in DNA: TGTGCCTGGACCGCGGGATCATCGGGTGAAAAACTGTTTTTT. This translates into CAWTAGSSGEKLFF. This chain connects TRBV30 to TRBJ1-4; D is uncertain. The V end was cut by 4 bases, the J end by 7 bases, with 16 bases between. The germline CDR1 and CDR2 sequences are GTSNPN and SVGIG (reference sequence). This CDR3 is built from 14 residues.

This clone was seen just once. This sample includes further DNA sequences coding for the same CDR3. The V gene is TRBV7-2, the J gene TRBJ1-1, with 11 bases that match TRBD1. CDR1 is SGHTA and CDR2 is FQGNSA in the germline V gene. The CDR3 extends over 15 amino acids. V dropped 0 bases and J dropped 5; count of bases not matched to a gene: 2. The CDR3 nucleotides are TGTGCCAGCAGCTTAGCGGGGACAGGGGGGACTGAAGCTTTCTTT. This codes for CASSLAGTGGTEAFF.

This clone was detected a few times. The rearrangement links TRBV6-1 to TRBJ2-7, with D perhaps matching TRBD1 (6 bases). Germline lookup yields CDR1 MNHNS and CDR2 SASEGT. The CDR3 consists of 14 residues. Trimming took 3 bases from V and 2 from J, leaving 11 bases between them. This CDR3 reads CASSERQAAYEQYF. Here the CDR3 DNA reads TGTGCCAGCAGTGAGAGACAGGCTGCCTACGAGCAGTACTTC.

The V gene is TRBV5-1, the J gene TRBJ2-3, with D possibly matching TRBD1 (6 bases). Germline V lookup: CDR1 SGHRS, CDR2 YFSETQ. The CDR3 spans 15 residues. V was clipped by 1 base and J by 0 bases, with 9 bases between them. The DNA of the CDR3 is TGCGCCAGCAGCTTGAGGGGGTTAAGCACAGATACGCAGTATTTT. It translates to CASSLRGLSTDTQYF.

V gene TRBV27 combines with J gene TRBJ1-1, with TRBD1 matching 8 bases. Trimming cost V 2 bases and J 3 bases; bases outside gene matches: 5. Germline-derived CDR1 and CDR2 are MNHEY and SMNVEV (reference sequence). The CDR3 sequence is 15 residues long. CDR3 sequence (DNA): TGTGCCAGCAGTTTACGGGACAGGATCCACACTGAAGCTTTCTTT. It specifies CASSLRDRIHTEAFF.

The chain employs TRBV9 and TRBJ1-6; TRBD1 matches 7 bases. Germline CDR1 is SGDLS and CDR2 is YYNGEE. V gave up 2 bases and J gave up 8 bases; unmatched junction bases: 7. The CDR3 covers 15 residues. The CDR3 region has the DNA TGTGCCAGCAGCGTCGAGACAGGGAAGGATTCACCCCTCCACTTT. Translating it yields CASSVETGKDSPLHF.

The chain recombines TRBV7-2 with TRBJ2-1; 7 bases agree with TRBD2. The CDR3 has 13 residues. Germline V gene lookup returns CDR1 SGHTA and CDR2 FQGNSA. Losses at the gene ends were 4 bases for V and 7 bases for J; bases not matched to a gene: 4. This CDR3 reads CASSSAGVNEQFF. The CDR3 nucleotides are TGTGCCAGCAGCTCGGCGGGGGTGAATGAGCAGTTCTTC.

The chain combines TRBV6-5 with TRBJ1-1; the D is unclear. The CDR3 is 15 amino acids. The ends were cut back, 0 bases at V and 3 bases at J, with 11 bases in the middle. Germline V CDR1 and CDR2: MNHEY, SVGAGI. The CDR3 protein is CASSYSLVTDTEAFF. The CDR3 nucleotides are TGTGCCAGCAGTTACTCGCTGGTTACAGACACTGAAGCTTTCTTT.